This T cell receptor beta chain emerged from a study of T cell responses to AZD1222 COVID-19 vaccine. Overall study findings and caveats: Most donors were white British, females outnumbered males, and clonal diversity was possibly underestimated. Variant regions that are unmutated are reportedly the target of nearly half of spike-specific TCRs.

Remarks on this clone: Its target is unknown.

Assay: immunoSEQ multiplex PCR; the TCRdb copy retains only in-frame clones and omits some. The table records approximately 190,000 clones, more than 75% of them present only once. Germline V CDR1 and CDR2: SGHRS, YFSETQ. Trimming removed 0 bases from V and 0 bases from J, with 10 bases in between. There are 15 residues in the CDR3. This rearrangement joins TRBV5-1 to TRBJ2-7; D remains unclear. This material consisted of peripheral blood, taken on day 0 of AZD1222 vaccination. The TCR sequence derives from an adult in good health. CDR3 sequence (DNA): TGCGCCAGCAGCTTGGACAGCCAGCCCTCCTACGAGCAGTACTTC. It yields the protein CASSLDSQPSYEQYF. The full variable domain, rest sourced from reference TRBV5-1 and TRBJ2-7, is KAGVTQTPRYLIKTRGQQVTLSCSPISGHRSVSWYQQTPGQGLQFLFEYFSETQRNKGNFPGRFSGRQFSNSRSEMNVSTLELGDSALYLCASSLDSQPSYEQYFGPGTRLTVT.